This passage covers 32 T cell receptor beta chains from one sample sequenced in a study of cytomegalovirus exposure and HLA in healthy donors. Profiled with immunoSEQ multiplex PCR; TCRdb holds only in-frame clones, not every one. The table shows approximately 150,000 clones, with approximately 88% occurring only once. The sequenced material came from PBMCs. Receptors were obtained from a man between 18 and 35 years old in good health and CMV-seropositive.

There are a few counts of this clone. The rearrangement uses TRBV5-1 and TRBJ2-1; TRBD2 matches 7 bases. The CDR3 extends over 14 amino acids. In germline, CDR1 is SGHRS, CDR2 YFSETQ. Germline trimming cut 6 bases from V and 9 bases from J; bases unmatched to any gene: 12. CDR3: CASIFGRGSGEQFF. CDR3 coding DNA: TGCGCCAGCATCTTCGGGCGCGGGAGTGGTGAGCAGTTCTTC.

This chain joins TRBV4-2 and TRBJ2-7, with 8 bases that match TRBD2. There are 17 residues in the CDR3. The germline V gene encodes CDR1 LGHNA and CDR2 YNFKEQ. V trimming: 3 bases; J trimming: 2 bases; junction bases outside the gene matches: 12. The CDR3 is CASSHALRGAAAYEQYF. The CDR3 DNA follows: TGTGCCAGCAGCCACGCCCTGCGGGGGGCGGCTGCCTACGAGCAGTACTTC.

DNA of the CDR3: TGCGCCAGCAGCCAAGATACCAACTCCATAGAGGGGGAGCTGTTTTTT. It specifies CASSQDTNSIEGELFF. The chain couples TRBV4-1 to TRBJ2-2; D call uncertain. This CDR3 has 16 residues. The germline V gene has CDR1 MGHRA and CDR2 YSYEKL. The germline V and J ends were trimmed by 0 bases and 8 bases, with 16 bases remaining between them.

The chain is built from TRBV5-1 and TRBJ1-1; D not certain. Germline V gene data show CDR1 as SGHRS and CDR2 as YFSETQ. The CDR3 totals 13 residues. V lost 1 base to trimming and J lost 0 bases, with 4 bases between them. CDR3 DNA: TGCGCCAGCAGCTTGATCGTGAACACTGAAGCTTTCTTT. Translation: CASSLIVNTEAFF.

In its sample, this clone was seen a few times. The CDR3 DNA reads as TGTGCCAGTAGCTCGGTACCCGGTACTGAAGCTTTCTTT. Translated, it gives CASSSVPGTEAFF. V gene TRBV19 combines with J gene TRBJ1-1; D gene unclear. Trimming took 6 bases from V and 5 from J, leaving 13 bases between them. The CDR3 covers 13 residues. Germline V lookup: CDR1 LNHDA, CDR2 SQIVND (reference sequence). The entire variable domain, with the rest obtained from reference TRBV19 and TRBJ1-1, is as follows: DGGITQSPKYLFRKEGQNVTLSCEQNLNHDAMYWYRQDPGQGLRLIYYSQIVNDFQKGDIAEGYSVSREKKESFPLTVTSAQKNPTAFYLCASSSVPGTEAFFGQGTRLTVV.

This rearrangement joins TRBV28 to TRBJ2-2; D is ambiguous. The length of the CDR3 is 14 residues. CDR1 and CDR2 (germline): MDHEN, SYDVKM. The V gene lost 2 bases and the J gene lost 5 bases, with 9 bases spanning the gap. The CDR3 reads CASSLIRHTGELFF. In DNA, the CDR3 is TGTGCCAGCAGTTTAATCAGGCATACCGGGGAGCTGTTTTTT.

This chain links TRBV25-1 with TRBJ2-7, with D possibly matching TRBD2 (6 bases). The CDR3 has 15 amino acids. Per germline, CDR1 MGHDK and CDR2 SYGVNS. Trimming removed 3 bases at V and 3 bases at J, with 15 bases between. Here the CDR3 DNA reads TGTGCCAGCAGTGATTCGCACGGGGGAAACTACGAGCAGTACTTC. This encodes CASSDSHGGNYEQYF.

The chain uses TRBV5-1 and TRBJ2-1, with 9 bases aligning to TRBD2. The CDR3 has 16 amino acids. Per the germline V gene, CDR1 is SGHRS and CDR2 is YFSETQ. V gave up 4 bases and J gave up 4 bases; unmatched junction bases: 9. CDR3 DNA sequence: TGCGCCAGCAGCCTGGCGGGAGGGACAAAGTACAATGAGCAGTTCTTC. Translation: CASSLAGGTKYNEQFF.

The chain uses TRBV13 and TRBJ2-1; TRBD2 matches 10 bases. The CDR3 is 18 residues long. CDR1 is PRHDT, CDR2 FYEKMQ, per germline (reference sequence). J gave up 2 bases and V 2 bases, and 9 bases lay outside the gene matches. In nucleotides, the CDR3 is TGTGCCAGCAGCTTATGGCTAGCGGGAGCTACACCCTACAATGAGCAGTTCTTC. Translation: CASSLWLAGATPYNEQFF.

With respect to this clone: An end of the junction does not agree with germline; a read error may underlie this. The chain joins TRBV2 to TRBJ1-6, with TRBD1 identical over 8 bases. The CDR3 contains 14 residues. Per germline, CDR1 SNHLY and CDR2 FYNNEI. The CDR3 DNA follows: TGTGCCAGCAGTGAAGCATGGGACAGGCCTGCACGGAACTTT. Translation: CASSEAWDRPARNF.

V is TRBV2 and J is TRBJ2-7; D is possibly TRBD1 (6 bases). The germline V gene encodes CDR1 SNHLY and CDR2 FYNNEI. This CDR3 comprises 15 residues. Trimming pared 2 bases from V and 2 bases from J, leaving 13 bases between. The CDR3 region is CASSERMYRAYEQYF. The DNA of the CDR3 is TGTGCCAGCAGTGAAAGGATGTACAGGGCCTACGAGCAGTACTTC.

The chain is built from TRBV2 and TRBJ2-1, with 8 bases fitting TRBD2. The CDR3 spans 14 residues. The trim removed 4 bases at V and 3 bases at J, leaving 2 bases unmatched. Germline V gives CDR1 SNHLY, CDR2 FYNNEI. CDR3 in amino acids: CASSGLANYNEQFF. The DNA of the CDR3 is TGTGCCAGCAGTGGACTAGCGAACTACAATGAGCAGTTCTTC.

This rearrangement joins TRBV13 to TRBJ1-2; 7 nucleotides agree with TRBD1. Per the germline V gene, CDR1 is PRHDT and CDR2 is FYEKMQ (reference sequence). V was pared by 5 bases and J by 7 bases, with 7 bases of the junction left unmatched. The CDR3 extends over 13 amino acids. The CDR3 DNA reads as TGTGCCAGCAGCCCCGGGACAGCCAGTGGCTACACCTTC. Amino acids: CASSPGTASGYTF.

In this sample, this clone turned up a few times. The chain combines TRBV30 with TRBJ1-1, with D maybe TRBD1 (5 bases). The CDR3 runs 14 residues. Trimming stripped 0 bases from V and 5 bases from J, with 13 bases between. Germline CDR1 GTSNPN, CDR2 SVGIG (reference sequence). CDR3: CAWSVRGLRTEAFF. Here the CDR3 DNA reads TGTGCCTGGAGTGTAAGGGGTTTGAGGACTGAAGCTTTCTTT. The full variable domain, with the rest looked up from reference TRBV30 and TRBJ1-1, is SQTIHQWPATLVQPVGSPLSLECTVEGTSNPNLYWYRQAAGRGLQLLFYSVGIGQISSEVPQNLSASRPQDRQFILSSKKLLLSDSGFYLCAWSVRGLRTEAFFGQGTRLTVV.

CDR3 region: CASSPTGANGYTF. The CDR3 nucleotides read TGTGCCAGCAGTCCGACAGGGGCGAATGGCTACACCTTC. This chain connects TRBV28 to TRBJ1-2, with 8 nucleotides matching TRBD1. CDR1 is MDHEN, CDR2 SYDVKM, per germline. V lost 5 bases, J lost 6 bases, and 5 bases stayed unmatched. The CDR3 spans 13 residues.

J is TRBJ2-1 and V is TRBV11-2; no definite D call. The CDR3 contains 17 residues. V was trimmed by 0 bases and J by 0 bases, leaving 12 bases between them. Germline V gives CDR1 SGHAT, CDR2 FQNNGV. This CDR3 reads CASSLDWASSSYNEQFF. In nucleotides, the CDR3 is TGTGCCAGCAGCTTAGATTGGGCCTCTTCCTCCTACAATGAGCAGTTCTTC.

This chain links TRBV6-5 with TRBJ2-5; D might be TRBD2 (6 bases). The germline gives CDR1 MNHEY, CDR2 SVGAGI. The V and J ends lost 5 bases and 2 bases respectively, with 15 bases between them. This CDR3 comprises 15 residues. The CDR3 loop reads CASSIAPGAQETQYF. The CDR3 nucleotides read TGTGCCAGCAGTATAGCTCCGGGAGCTCAAGAGACCCAGTACTTC.

V usage is TRBV28 and J usage is TRBJ1-2; 7 positions agree with TRBD1. In germline, CDR1 is MDHEN, CDR2 SYDVKM. The CDR3 extends over 11 amino acids. V lost 7 bases, J lost 8 bases, and 4 bases stayed unmatched. CDR3 region: CASIDRDGYTF. CDR3 sequence (DNA): TGTGCCAGCATAGACAGGGACGGCTACACCTTC.

J is TRBJ2-7 and V is TRBV4-1; 8 bases match TRBD1. V gave up 2 bases and J gave up 3 bases; unmatched junction bases: 6. Germline V gene sequence: CDR1 MGHRA, CDR2 YSYEKL. CDR3 length: 15 amino acids. CDR3 coding DNA: TGCGCCAGCAGCCAATTCTTCGGGACAGGCTACGAGCAGTACTTC. This sequence encodes CASSQFFGTGYEQYF.

DNA of the CDR3: TGTGCCAGCAGCTTGGGGGACAGGGGAGAAACTAGGGAAAATCAGCCCCAGCATTTT. Translating it yields CASSLGDRGETRENQPQHF. The V and J genes are TRBV5-7 and TRBJ1-5; 10 nucleotides line up with TRBD1. TRBV5-7 is an ORF for which the function is uncertain. CDR3 size: 19 residues. Trimming took 0 bases from V and 4 from J; bases not matched to a gene: 13.

The J gene is TRBJ1-2, the V gene TRBV14; the D gene is possibly TRBD1 (6 bases). V lost 4 bases, J lost 0 bases, and 9 bases lay in between. The CDR3 length is 14 residues. Germline V gene lookup returns CDR1 SGHDN and CDR2 FVKESK. CDR3: CASSPDRSNYGYTF. The CDR3 DNA reads TGTGCCAGCAGCCCGGACAGATCTAACTATGGCTACACCTTC.

This chain joins TRBV29-1 and TRBJ2-5; D may be TRBD1 (5 bases). Between the trimmed V and J ends, which lost 6 bases and 2 bases, there was a span of 10 bases. Looked up from germline, CDR1 is SQVTM and CDR2 is ANQGSEA. The CDR3 runs to 12 residues. CDR3 amino acids: CSVKQVQETQYF. CDR3 nucleotide sequence: TGCAGCGTGAAACAGGTTCAAGAGACCCAGTACTTC.

The rearrangement uses TRBV7-9 and TRBJ2-7; D perhaps matches TRBD1 (5 bases). The CDR3 loop spans 14 amino acids. The germline V and J ends were trimmed by 1 base and 2 bases, with 9 bases remaining between them. From germline, CDR1 is SEHNR and CDR2 FQNEAQ (reference sequence). CDR3 sequence reads: CASSLGTRAYEQYF. The CDR3, as DNA: TGTGCCAGCAGCTTAGGGACACGTGCCTACGAGCAGTACTTC.

The gene calls are TRBV6-6 and TRBJ2-1; D might be TRBD2 (5 bases). The germline CDR1 and CDR2 sequences are MNHNY and SVGAGI (reference sequence). This CDR3 region has 13 residues. V was shortened by 4 bases and J by 4 bases, with 8 bases between the two germline ends. CDR3 protein: CASSWESYNEQFF. The CDR3 nucleotides are TGTGCCAGCAGTTGGGAGTCGTACAATGAGCAGTTCTTC.

There are a few counts of this clone. This rearrangement joins TRBV29-1 to TRBJ2-1, with D uncertain. The CDR3 has 8 residues. Trimming cost V 8 bases and J 9 bases, with 5 bases left between them. Germline assignment: CDR1 SQVTM and CDR2 ANQGSEA. DNA of the CDR3: TGCAGCCCTTCTGAGCAGTTCTTC. Protein sequence: CSPSEQFF.

The chain is built from TRBV4-2 and TRBJ2-7, with a tentative D call TRBD1 (5 bases). This CDR3 has 16 residues. With 3 bases removed from V and 4 bases from J, the gap between germline ends came to 19 bases. Germline CDR1 reads LGHNA; CDR2 reads YNFKEQ. The CDR3: CASSHRTAAGNYEQYF. Written as DNA, the CDR3 is TGTGCCAGCAGCCACCGGACGGCTGCAGGGAATTACGAGCAGTACTTC.

The chain uses TRBV14 and TRBJ2-1, with 10 bases matching TRBD2. CDR1 is SGHDN and CDR2 is FVKESK in the germline V gene. The CDR3 is 16 residues long. Germline trimming cut 4 bases from V and 3 bases from J; bases unmatched to any gene: 6. The CDR3 DNA reads as TGTGCCAGCAGCCTTCGGACTAGCGGCTACTACAATGAGCAGTTCTTC. As protein: CASSLRTSGYYNEQFF.

The V gene is TRBV10-2, the J gene TRBJ2-7, with 10 bases aligning to TRBD1. The CDR3 is 15 residues long. CDR1 is WSHSY, CDR2 SAAADI, per germline. J gave up 5 bases and V 4 bases, and 8 bases lay outside the gene matches. The CDR3 is CASSVGDRGIHEQYF. CDR3 DNA: TGCGCCAGCAGTGTGGGGGACAGGGGAATCCACGAGCAGTACTTC.

The V call is TRBV5-1, the J call TRBJ2-3; TRBD2 is a possible D gene (6 bases). Germline V lookup: CDR1 SGHRS, CDR2 YFSETQ. The germline V and J ends were trimmed by 0 bases and 0 bases, with 8 bases remaining between them. The CDR3 spans 15 residues. The CDR3 DNA sequence: TGCGCCAGCAGCTTGGTCGGGACTAGCACAGATACGCAGTATTTT. It specifies CASSLVGTSTDTQYF.

This chain links TRBV6-1 with TRBJ2-4; D gene uncertain. Trimming removed 4 bases from V and 1 base from J, with 5 bases in between. The germline V gene encodes CDR1 MNHNS and CDR2 SASEGT. This CDR3 spans 13 amino acids. Written as DNA, the CDR3 is TGTGCCAGCAGTGGGGCTGCCAAAAACATTCAGTACTTC. Its translation is CASSGAAKNIQYF.

The rearrangement uses TRBV2 and TRBJ1-2; no clear D gene. The CDR3 covers 12 residues. Germline CDR1 is SNHLY and CDR2 is FYNNEI. V lost 8 bases and J lost 6, with 13 bases in between. The CDR3 DNA is TGTGCCAGCTCGGAACAGTTAAATGGCTACACCTTC. This encodes CASSEQLNGYTF.

The chain is built from TRBV9 and TRBJ2-7, with D possibly being TRBD2 (6 bases). The CDR3 is 18 amino acids. Germline CDR1 is SGDLS and CDR2 is YYNGEE. Trimming took off 0 bases at V and 2 bases at J, with 21 bases between the two ends. This CDR3 is CASSVGIAGGRTTYEQYF. In nucleotides, the CDR3 is TGTGCCAGCAGCGTAGGGATAGCCGGGGGAAGAACGACCTACGAGCAGTACTTC.